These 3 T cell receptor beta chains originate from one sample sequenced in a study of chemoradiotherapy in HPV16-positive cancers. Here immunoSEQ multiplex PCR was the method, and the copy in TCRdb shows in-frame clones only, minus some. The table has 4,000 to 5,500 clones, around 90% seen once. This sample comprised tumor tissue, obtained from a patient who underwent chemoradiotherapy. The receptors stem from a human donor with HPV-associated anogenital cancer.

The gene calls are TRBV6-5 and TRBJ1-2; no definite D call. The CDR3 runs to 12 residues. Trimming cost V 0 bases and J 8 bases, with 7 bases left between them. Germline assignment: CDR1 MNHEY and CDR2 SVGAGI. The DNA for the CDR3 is TGTGCCAGCAGTTACTCCTTCGGGGGCTACACCTTC. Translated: CASSYSFGGYTF.

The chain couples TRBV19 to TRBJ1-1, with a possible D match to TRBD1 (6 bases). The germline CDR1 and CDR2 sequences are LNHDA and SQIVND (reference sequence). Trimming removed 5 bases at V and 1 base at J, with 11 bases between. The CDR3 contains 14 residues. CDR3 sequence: CASSGETGNTEAFF. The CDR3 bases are TGTGCCAGTAGTGGTGAGACAGGGAACACTGAAGCTTTCTTT.

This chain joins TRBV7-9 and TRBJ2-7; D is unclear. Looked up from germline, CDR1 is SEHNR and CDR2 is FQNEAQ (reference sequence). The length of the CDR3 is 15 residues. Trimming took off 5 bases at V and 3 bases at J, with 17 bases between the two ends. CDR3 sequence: CASSPSGRSSYEQYF. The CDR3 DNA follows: TGTGCCAGCAGCCCCTCGGGCAGGTCGAGCTACGAGCAGTACTTC.